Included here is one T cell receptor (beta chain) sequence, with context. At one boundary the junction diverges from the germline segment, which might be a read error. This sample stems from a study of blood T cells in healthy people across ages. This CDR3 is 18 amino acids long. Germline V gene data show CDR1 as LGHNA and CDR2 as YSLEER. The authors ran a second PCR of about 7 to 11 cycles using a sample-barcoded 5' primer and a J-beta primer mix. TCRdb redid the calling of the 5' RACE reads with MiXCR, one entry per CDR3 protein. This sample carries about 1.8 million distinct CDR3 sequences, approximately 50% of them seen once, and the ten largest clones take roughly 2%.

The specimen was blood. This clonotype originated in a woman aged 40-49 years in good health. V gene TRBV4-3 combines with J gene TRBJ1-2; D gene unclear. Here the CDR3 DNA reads TGCGCCAGCAGCCAAGATTTCGGGCAGGCACTCAATAACCATGGCTACACCTTC. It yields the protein CASSQDFGQALNNHGYTF.